The T cell receptor (beta chain) under discussion was sequenced for a study of early T cells in non-severe SARS-CoV-2 infection. Study-level background: Unpaired chains resulted from sequencing bulk RNA of unsorted whole blood.

Study-wide results and caveats: A preference for anti-spike CD8 responses marked VDJdb matching, which missed private and CD4 specificities.

Individual cDNA molecules received unique molecular identifiers during library preparation. TCRdb called the 5' RACE reads again in MiXCR, with one record for every CDR3 protein. The sample carries some 58,000 distinct CDR3 sequences, 10% to 15% recorded once. Note on this clonotype: Its antigen remains unknown.

CDR3 length equals 14 residues. Per the germline V gene, CDR1 is MNHEY and CDR2 is SMNVEV (reference sequence). The V and J ends lost 6 bases and 4 bases, in that order; junction bases with no gene match: 5. V is TRBV27 and J is TRBJ2-3; 9 bases line up with TRBD2. The material sequenced was whole blood. The TCR comes from an adult who was a healthcare worker with PCR-confirmed SARS-CoV-2 infection or an uninfected control (not recorded which). The CDR3 DNA sequence: TGTGCCAGCAGATTGCGGGGGGGCGCAGATACGCAGTATTTT. Translated: CASRLRGGADTQYF.